This T cell receptor (beta chain) was captured in a study of blood T cell repertoires in COVID-19. Study context: There were acute and convalescent COVID-19 samples, and they came from the United States, Italy and Spain.

The age range of participants was 18 to 89 years, with residence in approximately 25 US areas. A COVID-19 case had been met by exposed participants during the 2 weeks before study entry. Germline assignment: CDR1 SGHVS and CDR2 FQNEAQ. J gave up 1 base and V 0 bases, and 0 bases lay outside the gene matches. This CDR3 is built from 16 residues. Original handling: Counts of nucleated cells, estimated from reference gene primer amplification, were obtained. The protocol was immunoSEQ multiplex PCR, while the TCRdb copy is restricted to in-frame clones and leaves out a portion. From that table come the V and J calls and clone size; the DNA was used to work out D and trimming. The repertoire holds approximately 300,000 clones, with approximately 91% as singletons.

The sequenced material came from PBMCs or T cells enriched from blood (not recorded which). The rearrangement uses TRBV7-8 and TRBJ2-1, with 10 bases fitting TRBD1. The receptor was derived from a woman in her twenties or thirties who had been exposed to COVID-19. CDR3 DNA: TGTGCCAGCAGCTTAGCGGGACAGGGGTCCTACAATGAGCAGTTCTTC. It is translated as CASSLAGQGSYNEQFF.